Listed below are T cell receptor beta chains from one sample, sequenced in a study of T-cell memory formation after mild COVID-19. Using its own MiXCR run on the 5' RACE reads, TCRdb lists one record per CDR3 protein. This table has under 250,000 distinct CDR3 sequences, approximately 9% appearing once. The sequenced sample was PBMCs or a T cell subset sorted from them (not recorded which). The receptors were gathered from a man younger than 30 who had mild COVID-19 (a few samples of this study predate the infection). Cell type and time point are not known. Each CDR3 is given with its conserved first and last residue. D genes are given only for firm matches. Size values are once, few and many counts, or a class for expanded clones, and some rows have none.

-	TRBD1	TRBV2	TRBJ1-2	CASSGQGADYGYTF	TGTGCCAGCAGCGGACAGGGGGCCGACTATGGCTACACCTTC
few	TRBD2	TRBV7-6	TRBJ2-1	CASSYKLAGNEQFF	TGTGCCAGCAGTTACAAACTAGCGGGGAATGAGCAGTTCTTC
-	TRBD1	TRBV20-1	TRBJ2-1	CSAVRQGRSEQFF	TGCAGTGCTGTCCGACAGGGGCGTAGTGAGCAGTTCTTC
few	-	TRBV28	TRBJ2-1	CASSLVGSHNEQFF	TGTGCCAGCAGTTTAGTAGGTTCCCACAATGAGCAGTTCTTC
-	-	TRBV11-2	TRBJ1-1	CASSPGVFPGEAFF	TGTGCCAGCAGCCCCGGAGTCTTCCCAGGGGAAGCTTTCTTT
many	TRBD1	TRBV3-1	TRBJ1-5	CASSWGQGARQPQHF	TGTGCCAGCAGCTGGGGACAGGGGGCGAGGCAGCCCCAGCATTTT
-	-	TRBV20-1	TRBJ2-3	CSARTSTDTQYF	TGCAGTGCTAGGACTAGCACAGATACGCAGTATTTT
few	-	TRBV25-1	TRBJ1-2	CASSGVGANYGYTF	TGTGCCAGCAGTGGGGTCGGGGCGAACTATGGCTACACCTTC
-	TRBD1	TRBV5-1	TRBJ1-2	CASSLGPGQGSLGYTF	TGCGCCAGCAGCTTGGGGCCGGGACAGGGCTCTCTCGGCTACACCTTC
many	-	TRBV20-1	TRBJ1-2	CSARSFSDSGIYGYTF	TGCAGTGCTAGAAGTTTCTCGGACAGTGGGATCTATGGCTACACCTTC
-	-	TRBV14	TRBJ1-1	CASSQGEGAEAFF	TGTGCCAGCAGCCAAGGCGAGGGGGCTGAAGCTTTCTTT
few	-	TRBV20-1	TRBJ2-5	CSAPGLGETQYF	TGCAGTGCGCCCGGGTTGGGAGAGACCCAGTACTTC
-	-	TRBV20-1	TRBJ1-2	CSARWAGLYGYTF	TGCAGTGCTAGATGGGCAGGGTTATATGGCTACACCTTC
-	-	TRBV7-2	TRBJ1-2	CASSPRTAGNYGYTF	TGTGCCAGCAGCCCCAGGACAGCAGGGAACTATGGCTACACCTTC
-	TRBD2	TRBV20-1	TRBJ2-2	CSATKRGSNGELFF	TGCAGTGCAACAAAGCGGGGCAGCAACGGGGAGCTGTTTTTT
many	TRBD1	TRBV5-1	TRBJ1-2	CASREGIGQAYGYTF	TGCGCCAGCAGGGAGGGGATCGGACAGGCCTATGGCTACACCTTC
few	-	TRBV4-3	TRBJ1-2	CASSQEATAGPYGYTF	TGCGCCAGCAGCCAAGAGGCGACGGCAGGACCCTATGGCTACACCTTC
few	-	TRBV7-9	TRBJ2-1	CASSSDVNEQFF	TGTGCCAGCAGCTCGGACGTCAATGAGCAGTTCTTC
many	-	TRBV7-9	TRBJ2-5	CASSLEPGETQYF	TGTGCCAGCAGCTTAGAGCCGGGAGAGACCCAGTACTTC
many	-	TRBV9	TRBJ2-5	CASSTRQVTETQYF	TGTGCCAGCAGCACCCGACAGGTCACGGAGACCCAGTACTTC
few	TRBD2	TRBV6-1	TRBJ2-5	CASSEAQRGGHETQYF	TGTGCCAGCAGTGAAGCCCAGCGGGGGGGCCACGAGACCCAGTACTTC
few	-	TRBV24-1	TRBJ2-3	CATSVGPEPTQYF	TGTGCCACCAGTGTAGGGCCAGAGCCGACGCAGTATTTT
-	TRBD1	TRBV20-1	TRBJ1-5	CSAPRTGGAGEGQPQHF	TGCAGTGCACCGAGGACAGGGGGCGCGGGGGAGGGTCAGCCCCAGCATTTT
-	TRBD2	TRBV5-1	TRBJ2-1	CASSDAGGRSYNEQFF	TGCGCCAGCAGCGACGCGGGGGGCCGCTCCTACAATGAGCAGTTCTTC
few	-	TRBV4-1	TRBJ2-7	CASSQEWREDAYEQYF	TGCGCCAGCAGCCAAGAGTGGCGGGAAGACGCCTACGAGCAGTACTTC
few	-	TRBV10-3	TRBJ1-1	CAISVGQSSMNTEAFF	TGTGCCATCAGTGTAGGACAGTCTTCTATGAACACTGAAGCTTTCTTT
few	-	TRBV6-5	TRBJ1-1	CASTRTGQANTEAFF	TGTGCCAGCACCCGGACGGGACAAGCGAACACTGAAGCTTTCTTT
few	TRBD1	TRBV10-3	TRBJ2-3	CATRTGGITDTQYF	TGTGCCACCCGGACAGGGGGCATTACAGATACGCAGTATTTT
-	-	TRBV9	TRBJ1-5	CASIVAVFGQPQHF	TGTGCCAGCATCGTAGCCGTATTCGGTCAGCCCCAGCATTTT
few	-	TRBV20-1	TRBJ2-7	CSARPGISLIEQYF	TGCAGTGCTAGACCCGGGATCAGTCTTATTGAGCAGTACTTC
-	-	TRBV7-9	TRBJ2-7	CAGSLGRTSYEQYF	TGTGCCGGCAGCTTAGGACGGACATCCTACGAGCAGTACTTC
-	TRBD2	TRBV29-1	TRBJ2-3	CSVGLGGGTDTQYF	TGCAGCGTTGGTCTCGGGGGGGGCACAGATACGCAGTATTTT
few	TRBD1	TRBV12-3/TRBV12-4	TRBJ2-5	CASSHRDSSQETQYF	TGTGCCAGCAGCCACCGGGACAGCTCCCAAGAGACCCAGTACTTC
few	-	TRBV7-2	TRBJ2-2	CASSFYLGTPTGELFF	TGTGCCAGCAGCTTCTATCTGGGGACACCCACCGGGGAGCTGTTTTTT
few	-	TRBV3-1	TRBJ2-1	CASSQGTVFYNEQFF	TGTGCCAGCAGCCAAGGGACAGTATTTTACAATGAGCAGTTCTTC
few	TRBD1	TRBV20-1	TRBJ1-2	CSVSRDSYGYTF	TGCAGTGTTAGCAGGGACAGCTATGGCTACACCTTC
-	-	TRBV7-6	TRBJ2-5	CASSLRGPSSVSQETQYF	TGTGCCAGCAGCTTACGGGGGCCCTCCTCCGTCAGCCAAGAGACCCAGTACTTC
-	-	TRBV10-3	TRBJ1-1	CAISEGGGSTEAFF	TGTGCCATCAGTGAGGGGGGTGGGAGTACTGAAGCTTTCTTT